This T cell receptor (beta chain) stems from a study of T cells in Graves' hyperthyroidism and ophthalmopathy. Study-level findings and limits: Blood also contained most expanded thyroid clonotypes above 0.001. Before onset, ophthalmopathy was predicted by the model a median around 6.2 months earlier. Separation of ophthalmopathy from stable hyperthyroidism was achieved by a 13 V-J model.

The CDR3 is 16 residues long. In germline, CDR1 is GTSNPN, CDR2 SVGIG (reference sequence). V lost 4 bases and J 0 bases, leaving 16 bases between the germline ends. With regard to this clonotype: The antigen remains unidentified.

Researchers amplified the TCR beta CDR3 regions from RNA transcripts. The HTBI primer set served for first-round RT-PCR of the TCR CDR3. TCRdb re-called the multiplex PCR reads through MiXCR, storing one row per CDR3 protein. The sample contains around 620,000 distinct CDR3 sequences, 40% to 55% of which appear only once. Thyroid ultrasound, orbital computed tomography, clinical symptoms, and serum thyroxine and TRAb underpinned diagnoses. The V and J genes are TRBV30 and TRBJ1-3; D is uncertain. The TCR was taken from an adult woman with Graves' disease, either hyperthyroidism or ophthalmopathy (not recorded which). The sequencing sample was made of peripheral blood or thyroid tissue (not recorded which). The CDR3: CAWMTAEFTSGNTIYF. Here the CDR3 DNA reads TGTGCCTGGATGACGGCGGAGTTCACCTCTGGAAACACCATATATTTT.